A single sample gave rise to the 13 T cell receptor beta chains below, sequenced in a study of T-cell memory formation after mild COVID-19 (dated by TCRdb to the early 2020s). Library generation was performed with 5' RACE. Sequenced using an Illumina NovaSeq 6000. TCRdb's own reprocessing of the public reads used fastp at Q25 and MiXCR and kept productive beta chains. Duplicate CDR3 protein sequences are folded into a single record with the most common DNA and genes. The sample records just over 350,000 distinct CDR3 sequences, approximately 15% of which are singletons. The ten top clones hold 20% to 25% of the sample. Input material: PBMCs or a T cell subset sorted from them (not recorded which). The receptors were gathered from a man younger than 35 who had mild COVID-19 (a few samples of this study predate the infection). The sample titles of this study are shuffled in the database, so cell type and time point are left out; the donor was told from shared clones.

This clonotype was seen a handful of times. The V call is TRBV7-6, the J call TRBJ2-2; 9 bases map to TRBD1. The CDR3 sequence is 19 residues long. Germline V CDR1 and CDR2: SGHVS, FNYEAQ. The ends lost 5 bases at V and 4 bases at J; junction bases unmatched: 17. The CDR3 sequence: CASSNPPGTGWEGTGELFF. The CDR3 nucleotides are TGTGCCAGCAGCAACCCGCCGGGGACAGGGTGGGAAGGCACCGGGGAGCTGTTTTTT. The variable domain in full, with the rest retrieved from reference TRBV7-6 and TRBJ2-2, is GAGVSQSPRYKVTKRGQDVALRCDPISGHVSLYWYRQALGQGPEFLTYFNYEAQQDKSGLPNDRFSAERPEGSISTLTIQRTEQRDSAMYRCASSNPPGTGWEGTGELFFGEGSRLTVL.

The CDR3 DNA reads as TGTGCCAGCAGCCGACTCGGGGGAGATACGCAGTATTTT. Protein sequence: CASSRLGGDTQYF. The chain is built from TRBV11-3 and TRBJ2-3; possibly TRBD2 for D (6 bases). Germline V lookup: CDR1 SGHNT, CDR2 YENEEA. V lost 5 bases to trimming and J lost 5 bases, with 11 bases between them. The CDR3 has 13 amino acids.

The gene calls are TRBV7-2 and TRBJ1-1, with TRBD1 as a possible D gene (5 bases). Germline assignment: CDR1 SGHTA and CDR2 FQGNSA. V was shortened by 2 bases and J by 7 bases, with 23 bases between the two germline ends. The CDR3 extends over 17 amino acids. The CDR3 DNA follows: TGTGCCAGCAGCTTACCCAGCAAGGGGCCTATTGAACATGAAGCTTTCTTT. This sequence encodes CASSLPSKGPIEHEAFF. The full variable domain, with the rest looked up from reference TRBV7-2 and TRBJ1-1, is GAGVSQSPSNKVTEKGKDVELRCDPISGHTALYWYRQSLGQGLEFLIYFQGNSAPDKSGLPSDRFSAERTGGSVSTLTIQRTQQEDSAVYLCASSLPSKGPIEHEAFFGQGTRLTVV.

This clonotype occurred a few times. The J gene is TRBJ2-5, the V gene TRBV5-6; TRBD1 is a possible D gene (5 bases). CDR1 is SGHDT and CDR2 is YYEEEE in the germline V gene. There are 15 residues in the CDR3. Trimming took 1 base from V and 7 from J, leaving 17 bases between them. The CDR3 region is CASSLFATAAGTQYF. The DNA of the CDR3 is TGTGCCAGCAGCTTGTTCGCGACAGCCGCAGGGACCCAGTACTTC.

This clonotype showed up just a few times. The chain carries TRBV2 and TRBJ2-3, with 7 bases lining up with TRBD1. The CDR3 loop spans 15 amino acids. Germline V lookup: CDR1 SNHLY, CDR2 FYNNEI. With V trimmed by 5 bases and J by 6 bases, 11 bases remained unmatched. Here the CDR3 DNA reads TGTGCCAGCAGTACACAGGGGTCCCTGGGGGATACGCAGTATTTT. It yields the protein CASSTQGSLGDTQYF.

In this sample, this clonotype turned up a few times. This sequence joins TRBV19 and TRBJ1-1, with D unclear. The germline V gene has CDR1 LNHDA and CDR2 SQIVND (reference sequence). The CDR3 runs 13 residues. Trimming took 5 bases from V and 6 from J, leaving 13 bases between them. DNA for the CDR3: TGTGCCAGTAGTGTCGAAGGATCCGCTGAAGCTTTCTTT. It translates to CASSVEGSAEAFF. Full variable domain (remainder filled in from reference TRBV19 and TRBJ1-1): DGGITQSPKYLFRKEGQNVTLSCEQNLNHDAMYWYRQDPGQGLRLIYYSQIVNDFQKGDIAEGYSVSREKKESFPLTVTSAQKNPTAFYLCASSVEGSAEAFFGQGTRLTVV.

Only a few counts were recorded for this clonotype. The rearrangement uses TRBV11-1 and TRBJ2-1, with TRBD2 matching 8 bases. V trimming: 0 bases; J trimming: 0 bases; junction bases outside the gene matches: 4. The CDR3 runs 17 residues. CDR1 and CDR2 from the germline V gene are SGHAT and FQDESV (reference sequence). The CDR3 sequence: CASSLALSGSSYNEQFF. The CDR3 region has the DNA TGTGCCAGCAGCTTAGCGCTAAGCGGGAGCTCCTACAATGAGCAGTTCTTC.

The chain recombines TRBV7-9 with TRBJ2-2; no clear D. Germline loops: CDR1 SEHNR, CDR2 FQNEAQ (reference sequence). Between the trimmed V and J ends, which lost 5 bases and 4 bases, there was a span of 8 bases. The CDR3 covers 13 residues. The CDR3 DNA reads as TGTGCCAGCAGCCTTGAAGGCACCGGGGAGCTGTTTTTT. Translation gives CASSLEGTGELFF.

The rearrangement uses TRBV25-1 and TRBJ2-7; 11 bases are shared with TRBD1. Germline values: CDR1 MGHDK, CDR2 SYGVNS. V lost 3 bases to trimming and J lost 3 bases; unmatched junction nucleotides: 10. This CDR3 is 17 amino acids long. This chain's CDR3 is CASSDLPRTGGYYEQYV. CDR3 sequence (DNA): TGTGCCAGCAGTGACCTTCCCCGGACAGGGGGCTACTACGAGCAGTACGTC.

The chain links TRBV12-3 or TRBV12-4 to TRBJ2-2; D remains unclear. The CDR3 loop spans 10 amino acids. Deletions cut 10 bases from V and 7 bases from J, with 7 bases between. The CDR3 loop reads CATRGGELFF. Here the CDR3 DNA reads TGTGCCACCCGCGGCGGGGAGCTGTTTTTT.

CDR3 loop: CSARAHRGIGTEAFF. DNA of the CDR3: TGCAGTGCTAGAGCCCACAGGGGTATAGGCACTGAAGCTTTCTTT. This chain joins TRBV20-1 and TRBJ1-1, with 7 bases aligning to TRBD1. The ends lost 1 base at V and 4 bases at J; junction bases unmatched: 9. This CDR3 has 15 residues. The germline V gene encodes CDR1 DFQATT and CDR2 SNEGSKA (reference sequence).

This clonotype was counted between two and nine times. The chain has TRBV6-5 and TRBJ1-6, with a possible D match to TRBD1 (5 bases). Trimming left V 11 bases short and J 6 bases short, with 20 bases between. This CDR3 spans 15 amino acids. Germline V gene sequence: CDR1 MNHEY, CDR2 SVGAGI. The CDR3 region is CAGRPGLSLNSPLHF. CDR3 DNA: TGTGCCGGAAGACCGGGACTCTCCCTTAATTCACCCCTCCACTTT.

This clonotype was seen more than once but under ten times. The V gene is TRBV2, the J gene TRBJ1-1, with D possibly TRBD1 on 5 matching bases. CDR1 and CDR2 from the germline V gene are SNHLY and FYNNEI. The germline V and J ends were trimmed by 6 bases and 0 bases, with 26 bases remaining between them. The CDR3 is 19 amino acids. CDR3 DNA sequence: TGTGCCAGCAGCTACTCCGGGACCCCCTTAAGGGGCATGAACACTGAAGCTTTCTTT. Its translation: CASSYSGTPLRGMNTEAFF.